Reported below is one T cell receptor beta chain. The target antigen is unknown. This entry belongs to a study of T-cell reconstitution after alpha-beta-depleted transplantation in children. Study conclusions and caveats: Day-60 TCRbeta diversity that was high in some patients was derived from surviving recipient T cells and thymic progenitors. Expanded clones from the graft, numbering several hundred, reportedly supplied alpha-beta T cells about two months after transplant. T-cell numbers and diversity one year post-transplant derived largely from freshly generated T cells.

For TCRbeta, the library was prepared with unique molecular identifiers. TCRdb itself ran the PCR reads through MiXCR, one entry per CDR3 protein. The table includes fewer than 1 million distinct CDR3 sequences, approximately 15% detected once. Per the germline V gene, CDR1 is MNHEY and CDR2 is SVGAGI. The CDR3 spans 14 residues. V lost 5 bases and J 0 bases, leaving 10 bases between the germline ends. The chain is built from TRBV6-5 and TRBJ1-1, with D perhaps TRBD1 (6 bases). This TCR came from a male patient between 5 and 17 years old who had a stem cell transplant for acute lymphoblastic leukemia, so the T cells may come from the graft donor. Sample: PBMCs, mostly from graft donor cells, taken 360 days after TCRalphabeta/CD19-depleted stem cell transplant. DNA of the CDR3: TGTGCCAGCAGTACTTGGACAGTGAACACTGAAGCTTTCTTT. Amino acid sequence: CASSTWTVNTEAFF.